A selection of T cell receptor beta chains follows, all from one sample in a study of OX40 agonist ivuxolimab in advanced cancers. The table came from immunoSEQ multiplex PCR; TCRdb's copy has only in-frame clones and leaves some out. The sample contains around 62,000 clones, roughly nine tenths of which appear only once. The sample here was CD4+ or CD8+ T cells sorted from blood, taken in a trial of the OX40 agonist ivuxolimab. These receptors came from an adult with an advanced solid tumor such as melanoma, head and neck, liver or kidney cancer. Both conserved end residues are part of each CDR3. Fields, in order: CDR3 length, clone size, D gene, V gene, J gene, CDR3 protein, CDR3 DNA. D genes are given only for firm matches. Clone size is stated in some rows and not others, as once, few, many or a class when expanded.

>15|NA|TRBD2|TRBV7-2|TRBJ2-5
CASSHNSGSLKTQYF
TGTGCCAGCAGTCACAATAGCGGGAGTCTGAAGACCCAGTACTTC
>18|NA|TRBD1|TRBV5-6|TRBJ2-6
CASSSRTGGLSGANVLTF
TGTGCCAGCAGCAGCCGGACAGGGGGCTTATCTGGGGCCAACGTCCTGACTTTC
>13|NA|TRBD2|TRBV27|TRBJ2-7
CASRTSGAYEQYF
TGTGCCAGCAGGACTAGCGGAGCCTACGAGCAGTACTTC
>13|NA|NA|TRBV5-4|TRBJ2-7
CASSLDRTGEQYF
TGTGCCAGCAGCTTGGATAGGACCGGCGAGCAGTACTTC
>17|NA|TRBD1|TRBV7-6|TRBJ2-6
CASSNGQGISGANVLTF
TGTGCCAGCAGCAACGGACAGGGAATATCTGGGGCCAACGTCCTGACTTTC
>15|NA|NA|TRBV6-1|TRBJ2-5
CASSDTRTAHFHQYF
TGTGCCAGCAGTGATACTCGGACAGCCCATTTTCACCAGTACTTC
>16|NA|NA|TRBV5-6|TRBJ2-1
CASSRGGPRGYNEQFF
TGTGCCAGCAGCAGAGGCGGGCCCCGGGGTTACAATGAGCAGTTCTTC
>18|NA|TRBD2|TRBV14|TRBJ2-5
CASSQEDSGTSLKETQYF
TGTGCCAGCAGCCAAGAAGATTCCGGGACTAGCCTTAAAGAGACCCAGTACTTC
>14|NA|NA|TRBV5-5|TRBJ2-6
CASSGSPGANVLTF
TGTGCCAGCAGCGGTAGTCCTGGGGCCAACGTCCTGACTTTC
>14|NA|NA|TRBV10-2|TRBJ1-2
CASGALGGSYGYTF
TGCGCCAGTGGGGCTCTTGGGGGGAGCTATGGCTACACCTTC
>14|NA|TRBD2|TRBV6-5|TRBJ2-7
CASTRTSGLYEQYF
TGTGCCAGCACCCGGACTAGCGGGTTGTACGAGCAGTACTTC
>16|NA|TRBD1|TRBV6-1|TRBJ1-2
CASSGWGTAVNYGYTF
TGTGCCAGCAGTGGGTGGGGGACAGCTGTCAACTATGGCTACACCTTC
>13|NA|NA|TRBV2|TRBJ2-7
CASSVGPLGEQYF
TGTGCCAGCAGTGTGGGACCACTCGGGGAGCAGTACTTC
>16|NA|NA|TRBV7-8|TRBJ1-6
CASSSLAGDYNSPLHF
TGTGCCAGCAGCTCCCTAGCAGGGGATTATAATTCACCCCTCCACTTT
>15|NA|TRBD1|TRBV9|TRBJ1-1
CASSSVDRQNTEAFF
TGTGCCAGCAGCTCAGTGGACAGGCAGAACACTGAAGCTTTCTTT
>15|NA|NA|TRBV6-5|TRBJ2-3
CASSPDRTISRTQYF
TGTGCCAGCAGCCCCGACCGGACTATCTCGCGGACGCAGTATTTT
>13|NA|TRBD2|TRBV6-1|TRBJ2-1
CASISGTINEQFF
TGTGCCAGCATCTCCGGGACTATCAATGAGCAGTTCTTC
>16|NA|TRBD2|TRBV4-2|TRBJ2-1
CASSQAGTSGYNEQFF
TGTGCCAGCAGCCAAGCCGGGACTAGCGGGTACAATGAGCAGTTCTTC
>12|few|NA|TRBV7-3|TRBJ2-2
CASSSATGELFF
TGTGCCAGCAGCTCCGCAACCGGGGAGCTGTTTTTT
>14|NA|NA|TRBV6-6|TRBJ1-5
CASSIPGRDQPQHF
TGTGCCAGCAGTATACCCGGAAGGGACCAGCCCCAGCATTTT
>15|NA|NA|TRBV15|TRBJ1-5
CATSRDGFFNQPQHF
TGTGCCACCAGCAGAGATGGTTTTTTCAATCAGCCCCAGCATTTT
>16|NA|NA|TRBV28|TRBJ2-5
CASSLSSTGRGETQYF
TGTGCCAGCAGTTTATCCTCGACAGGGAGGGGAGAGACCCAGTACTTC
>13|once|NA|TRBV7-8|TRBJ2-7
CASSQTGHYEQYF
TGTGCCAGCAGCCAGACAGGCCACTACGAGCAGTACTTC
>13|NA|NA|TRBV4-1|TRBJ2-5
CASSQVLGETQYF
TGCGCCAGCAGCCAAGTACTGGGAGAGACCCAGTACTTC
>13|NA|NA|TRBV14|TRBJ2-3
CASSLFITDTQYF
TGTGCCAGCAGTTTGTTTATCACAGATACGCAGTATTTT
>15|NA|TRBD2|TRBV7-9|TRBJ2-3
CASSLIAGVTDTQYF
TGTGCCAGCAGCTTAATAGCGGGGGTCACAGATACGCAGTATTTT
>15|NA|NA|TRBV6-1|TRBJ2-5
CASSPRGAGQETQYF
TGTGCCAGCAGCCCACGCGGGGCAGGGCAAGAGACCCAGTACTTC
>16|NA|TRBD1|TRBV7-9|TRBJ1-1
CASSLEPGQGSTEAFF
TGTGCCAGCAGCTTAGAACCTGGACAGGGGTCCACTGAAGCTTTCTTT